The table lists the clone carrying this T cell receptor (beta chain) with a few counts. The data stem from a study of blood T cell repertoires in COVID-19. Across the study: Samples of COVID-19 (acute and convalescent) were obtained from the United States, Italy and Spain. T cells, B-cell-depleted T cells, or PBMCs provided the cDNA or gDNA that served as material.

In the authors' workflow: From reference gene primer amplification, estimates of nucleated cell counts were derived. Method: immunoSEQ multiplex PCR; TCRdb's copy keeps in-frame clones and lacks some. V, J and clone size derive from that table, while D and trimming were established from the DNA sequence. The sample lists 99,000 or so clones, 81% occurring once. Germline V gene sequence: CDR1 SGDLS, CDR2 YYNGEE. The ends were cut back, 3 bases at V and 2 bases at J, with 6 bases in the middle. The CDR3 loop spans 14 amino acids. The clonotype comes from a man older than 75 with acute or convalescent COVID-19. The chain combines TRBV9 with TRBJ2-6; D possibly corresponds to TRBD1 (6 bases). Specimen: peripheral blood. This CDR3 reads CASSDRAGANVLTF. The CDR3 region has the DNA TGTGCCAGCAGCGACAGGGCTGGGGCCAACGTCCTGACTTTC. Using reference TRBV9 and TRBJ2-6 for the parts outside the CDR3, the full variable domain is DSGVTQTPKHLITATGQRVTLRCSPRSGDLSVYWYQQSLDQGLQFLIQYYNGEERAKGNILERFSAQQFPDLHSELNLSSLELGDSALYFCASSDRAGANVLTFGAGSRLTVL.